These 27 T cell receptor beta chains came from one sample sequenced in a study of shared clonotypes between healthy human individuals. The repertoire was sequenced with immunoSEQ multiplex PCR; TCRdb's copy has only in-frame clones and lacks some. The table lists about 700,000 clones, about 92% of them singletons. It was CD45RO-negative cells, positively selected for CCR7, that made up naive CD8 cells, with terminally differentiated effector memory CD45RA+ cells excluded. The sample taken for sequencing was naive CD8+ T cells sorted from blood. The receptors come from a man younger than 40 in good health.

The gene calls are TRBV28 and TRBJ2-1; 7 nucleotides line up with TRBD1. This CDR3 spans 19 amino acids. Germline CDR1 reads MDHEN; CDR2 reads SYDVKM. The V segment lost 5 bases and the J segment 0 bases; nucleotides outside the gene matches: 16. CDR3 in amino acids: CASSTDRVRGELSYNEQFF. CDR3 sequence (DNA): TGTGCCAGCAGTACTGACAGGGTCCGCGGAGAACTCTCCTACAATGAGCAGTTCTTC.

The chain joins TRBV5-1 to TRBJ2-2; D remains ambiguous. This CDR3 comprises 15 residues. Trimming shortened V by 1 base and J by 0 bases, and 7 bases separated the two germline ends. Germline-derived CDR1 and CDR2 are SGHRS and YFSETQ. The CDR3 DNA follows: TGCGCCAGCAGCTTGCACAGATCGAACACCGGGGAGCTGTTTTTT. As protein: CASSLHRSNTGELFF. Combining the CDR3 with reference TRBV5-1 and TRBJ2-2 gives the whole variable domain KAGVTQTPRYLIKTRGQQVTLSCSPISGHRSVSWYQQTPGQGLQFLFEYFSETQRNKGNFPGRFSGRQFSNSRSEMNVSTLELGDSALYLCASSLHRSNTGELFFGEGSRLTVL.

This chain uses TRBV5-6 with TRBJ2-1; D is possibly TRBD2 (5 bases). In germline, CDR1 is SGHDT, CDR2 YYEEEE. This CDR3 comprises 16 residues. V lost 4 bases and J 4 bases, leaving 18 bases between the germline ends. Here the CDR3 DNA reads TGTGCCAGCAGCCGATTAGAGGGAGAATGGTACAATGAGCAGTTCTTC. Protein: CASSRLEGEWYNEQFF. The full variable domain, in which reference TRBV5-6 and TRBJ2-1 provide the parts outside the CDR3, is DAGVTQSPTHLIKTRGQQVTLRCSPKSGHDTVSWYQQALGQGPQFIFQYYEEEERQRGNFPDRFSGHQFPNYSSELNVNALLLGDSALYLCASSRLEGEWYNEQFFGPGTRLTVL.

The chain is built from TRBV4-1 and TRBJ1-5, with TRBD1 identical over 7 bases. This CDR3 contains 14 residues. CDR1 MGHRA and CDR2 YSYEKL come from the germline V gene. After removal of 5 bases from V and 5 bases from J, the junction contained 6 bases not matched to a gene. The CDR3 reads CASSGDRVYQPQHF. In nucleotides, the CDR3 is TGCGCCAGCAGCGGAGACAGGGTGTATCAGCCCCAGCATTTT.

This clone has a single count. The chain links TRBV6-1 to TRBJ2-5; TRBD2 matches at 9 bases. Germline V CDR1 and CDR2: MNHNS, SASEGT. The CDR3 has 18 amino acids. V shed 0 bases and J 1 base; nucleotides not matched to a gene: 9. The CDR3 here is CASSEALEAGGLQETQYF. CDR3 DNA: TGTGCCAGCAGTGAAGCGCTAGAAGCGGGAGGCCTCCAAGAGACCCAGTACTTC.

This clone was found once. V is TRBV6-6 and J is TRBJ2-3, with a tentative D call TRBD1 (6 bases). The ends were cut back, 6 bases at V and 1 base at J, with 14 bases in the middle. The CDR3 contains 15 residues. Germline CDR1 reads MNHNY; CDR2 reads SVGAGI (reference sequence). The CDR3 sequence: CASRMDRPGTDTQYF. In DNA, the CDR3 is TGTGCCAGCAGGATGGACAGACCTGGCACAGATACGCAGTATTTT.

The rearrangement links TRBV5-6 to TRBJ1-1; D possibly corresponds to TRBD1 (5 bases). From germline, CDR1 is SGHDT and CDR2 YYEEEE. The CDR3 totals 17 residues. V gave up 0 bases and J gave up 1 base, with 16 bases separating them. The CDR3 bases are TGTGCCAGCAGCTTGGGTCTCTTATGGGGCGAGAACACTGAAGCTTTCTTT. This codes for CASSLGLLWGENTEAFF.

J is TRBJ1-2 and V is TRBV9, with D unclear. This CDR3 comprises 13 residues. Trimming left V 3 bases short and J 5 bases short, with 11 bases between. The germline V gene encodes CDR1 SGDLS and CDR2 YYNGEE. CDR3 nucleotide sequence: TGTGCCAGCAGCGAGGGAGGCGAGTATGGCTACACCTTC. Translation gives CASSEGGEYGYTF.

J is TRBJ2-1 and V is TRBV27; D unclear. This CDR3 contains 15 residues. V lost 3 bases and J 0 bases, leaving 9 bases between the germline ends. Germline V gene lookup returns CDR1 MNHEY and CDR2 SMNVEV (reference sequence). The CDR3 nucleotides read TGTGCCAGCAGTTTCTCCCTCAGCTCCTACAATGAGCAGTTCTTC. The encoded protein is CASSFSLSSYNEQFF.

This chain links TRBV19 with TRBJ2-7; TRBD1 is a possible D gene (5 bases). This CDR3 has 13 amino acids. V was cut by 7 bases and J by 0 bases, with 10 bases left in between. Looked up from germline, CDR1 is LNHDA and CDR2 is SQIVND (reference sequence). CDR3 nucleotide sequence: TGTGCCAGTAAACAGGCGAGCTCCTACGAGCAGTACTTC. Protein: CASKQASSYEQYF.

The chain joins TRBV6-6 to TRBJ1-5; no definite D call. V was cut by 5 bases and J by 2 bases, with 13 bases left in between. The CDR3 loop spans 15 amino acids. Germline assignment: CDR1 MNHNY and CDR2 SVGAGI (reference sequence). The DNA for the CDR3 is TGTGCCAGCAGTATGATAACAGAGGGCAATCAGCCCCAGCATTTT. This gives the protein CASSMITEGNQPQHF.

The chain has TRBV6-5 and TRBJ2-3; 10 bases line up with TRBD2. Trimming took 4 bases from V and 4 from J; bases not matched to a gene: 5. Germline V gene sequence: CDR1 MNHEY, CDR2 SVGAGI. The CDR3 runs to 15 residues. CDR3 bases: TGTGCCAGCAGTTCGGGACTAGCGACGGCAGATACGCAGTATTTT. Encoded protein: CASSSGLATADTQYF.

This chain joins TRBV27 and TRBJ2-1; 10 bases agree with TRBD2. The germline CDR1 and CDR2 sequences are MNHEY and SMNVEV (reference sequence). CDR3 length equals 13 residues. V was clipped by 5 bases and J by 8 bases; unmatched bases: 3. The CDR3 nucleotides are TGTGCCAGCAGTCCTGGACTAGCGGATGAGCAGTTCTTC. This encodes CASSPGLADEQFF.

This chain links TRBV6-1 with TRBJ1-1, with 7 bases matching TRBD1. The CDR3 sequence is 14 residues long. Germline assignment: CDR1 MNHNS and CDR2 SASEGT. V lost 6 bases, J lost 0 bases, and 4 bases stayed unmatched. The CDR3 DNA follows: TGTGCCAGCAGGAGGGGGCTCATGAACACTGAAGCTTTCTTT. Translated: CASRRGLMNTEAFF.

V gene TRBV27 combines with J gene TRBJ1-2; maybe TRBD1 (5 bases). CDR3 length: 15 amino acids. Between the trimmed V and J ends, which lost 2 bases and 7 bases, there was a span of 17 bases. Germline V gene lookup returns CDR1 MNHEY and CDR2 SMNVEV (reference sequence). The CDR3 sequence: CASSLSPGQESGYTF. CDR3 sequence (DNA): TGTGCCAGCAGTTTAAGTCCAGGGCAAGAGAGTGGCTACACCTTC.

This chain joins TRBV27 and TRBJ2-3; 7 nucleotides agree with TRBD2. After removal of 4 bases from V and 2 bases from J, the junction contained 3 bases not matched to a gene. Germline V CDR1 and CDR2: MNHEY, SMNVEV (reference sequence). This CDR3 contains 14 residues. CDR3 coding DNA: TGTGCCAGCAGTTCGCTAGCGGACACAGATACGCAGTATTTT. Its translation: CASSSLADTDTQYF.

The genes are TRBV7-8 and TRBJ2-7, with TRBD1 identical over 9 bases. Germline V gene data show CDR1 as SGHVS and CDR2 as FQNEAQ. CDR3 length equals 15 residues. Trimming at V came to 5 bases and at J to 2 bases, leaving 7 bases not matched to a gene. DNA of the CDR3: TGTGCCAGCAGCGCCCGGACAGGGGTCCCCTACGAGCAGTACTTC. Translated, it gives CASSARTGVPYEQYF.

This clone was found a few times. This chain links TRBV7-9 with TRBJ1-2; TRBD1 matches 7 bases. Trimming took 10 bases from V and 2 from J; bases not matched to a gene: 4. This CDR3 is built from 12 residues. Per germline, CDR1 SEHNR and CDR2 FQNEAQ (reference sequence). The CDR3 loop reads CAITGANYGYTF. In DNA form, the CDR3 reads TGTGCCATCACAGGGGCAAACTATGGCTACACCTTC.

The V and J genes are TRBV7-9 and TRBJ1-2; 7 positions agree with TRBD1. CDR3 size: 16 residues. Trimming at V came to 5 bases and at J to 8 bases, leaving 17 bases not matched to a gene. Germline V CDR1 and CDR2: SEHNR, FQNEAQ (reference sequence). The chain's CDR3 is CASSQPIATGSEGYTF. The CDR3 coding sequence is TGTGCCAGCAGCCAACCGATCGCGACAGGGTCGGAGGGCTACACCTTC.

The genes are TRBV27 and TRBJ2-5, with 7 positions matching TRBD1. The CDR3 loop spans 13 amino acids. V lost 4 bases, J lost 4 bases, and 3 bases stayed unmatched. Per germline, CDR1 MNHEY and CDR2 SMNVEV (reference sequence). The CDR3 sequence is CASSSGTAETQYF. DNA of the CDR3: TGTGCCAGCAGTTCCGGGACAGCAGAGACCCAGTACTTC.

The V call is TRBV28, the J call TRBJ2-1; perhaps TRBD2 as D (6 bases). Germline V gives CDR1 MDHEN, CDR2 SYDVKM. Trimming took off 6 bases at V and 1 base at J, with 10 bases between the two ends. The CDR3 extends over 14 amino acids. In DNA, the CDR3 is TGTGCCAGCAGGGCCGGGGGATCCTACAATGAGCAGTTCTTC. It translates to CASRAGGSYNEQFF.

The CDR3 DNA sequence: TGTGCCAGCAGCCACACCAACAGGGATAACACCGGGGAGCTGTTTTTT. Translated: CASSHTNRDNTGELFF. The V call is TRBV11-2, the J call TRBJ2-2; D may be TRBD1 (6 bases). This CDR3 comprises 16 residues. Germline CDR1 reads SGHAT; CDR2 reads FQNNGV. The germline V and J ends were trimmed by 5 bases and 2 bases, with 15 bases remaining between them. Full variable domain (outside the CDR3, taken from reference TRBV11-2 and TRBJ2-2): EAGVAQSPRYKIIEKRQSVAFWCNPISGHATLYWYQQILGQGPKLLIQFQNNGVVDDSQLPKDRFSAERLKGVDSTLKIQPAKLEDSAVYLCASSHTNRDNTGELFFGEGSRLTVL.

The CDR3 spells CASSAEGAIHEKLFF. The CDR3 DNA sequence: TGTGCCAGCAGCGCGGAGGGGGCCATTCATGAAAAACTGTTTTTT. The chain has TRBV9 and TRBJ1-4; TRBD1 matches at 7 bases. V lost 3 bases to trimming and J lost 6 bases; unmatched junction nucleotides: 8. This CDR3 spans 15 amino acids. In germline, CDR1 is SGDLS, CDR2 YYNGEE. The variable domain in full, with the rest retrieved from reference TRBV9 and TRBJ1-4, is DSGVTQTPKHLITATGQRVTLRCSPRSGDLSVYWYQQSLDQGLQFLIQYYNGEERAKGNILERFSAQQFPDLHSELNLSSLELGDSALYFCASSAEGAIHEKLFFGSGTQLSVL.

The rearrangement links TRBV9 to TRBJ1-1; possibly TRBD1 for D (5 bases). Germline CDR1 and CDR2: SGDLS and YYNGEE. The CDR3 loop spans 17 amino acids. V was pared by 0 bases and J by 0 bases, with 15 bases between. For the CDR3, the DNA is TGTGCCAGCAGCGTAGAAGGGAGGGGCATCATGAACACTGAAGCTTTCTTT. It specifies CASSVEGRGIMNTEAFF.

The chain is built from TRBV25-1 and TRBJ2-3; 13 bases align to TRBD2. The CDR3 extends over 15 amino acids. J was trimmed by 7 bases and V by 3 bases; bases with no gene match: 4. Germline assignment: CDR1 MGHDK and CDR2 SYGVNS. In DNA form, the CDR3 reads TGTGCCAGCAGTGATCCACTAGCGGGGGGGTATACGCAGTATTTT. This encodes CASSDPLAGGYTQYF.

The chain uses TRBV28 and TRBJ2-1; D may be TRBD2 (6 bases). The CDR3 is 16 amino acids. V was trimmed by 7 bases and J by 3 bases, leaving 19 bases between them. Germline CDR1 is MDHEN and CDR2 is SYDVKM. CDR3 in DNA: TGTGCCAGCACCGTCCCCCGGGGGTCCTACTACAATGAGCAGTTCTTC. Translating it yields CASTVPRGSYYNEQFF.

The V and J genes are TRBV11-2 and TRBJ2-4; tentative D call: TRBD2 (6 bases). The CDR3 consists of 14 residues. Per the germline V gene, CDR1 is SGHAT and CDR2 is FQNNGV. Trimming took off 5 bases at V and 4 bases at J, with 12 bases between the two ends. CDR3: CASSHAGPKNIQYF. DNA of the CDR3: TGTGCCAGCAGCCACGCGGGACCTAAAAACATTCAGTACTTC.